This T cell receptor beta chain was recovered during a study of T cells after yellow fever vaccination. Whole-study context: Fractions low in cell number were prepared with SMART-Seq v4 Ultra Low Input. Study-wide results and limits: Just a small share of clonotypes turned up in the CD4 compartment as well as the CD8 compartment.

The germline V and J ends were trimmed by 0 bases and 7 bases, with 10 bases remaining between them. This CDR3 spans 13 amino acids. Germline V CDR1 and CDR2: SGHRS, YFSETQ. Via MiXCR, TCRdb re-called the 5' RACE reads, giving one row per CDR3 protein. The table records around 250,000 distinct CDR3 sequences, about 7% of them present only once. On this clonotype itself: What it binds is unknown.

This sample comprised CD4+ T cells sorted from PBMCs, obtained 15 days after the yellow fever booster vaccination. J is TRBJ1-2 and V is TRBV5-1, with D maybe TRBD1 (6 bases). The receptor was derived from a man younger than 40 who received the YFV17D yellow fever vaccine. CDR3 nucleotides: TGCGCCAGCAGCTTGGACAGGGAGGGTGGCTACACCTTC. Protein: CASSLDREGGYTF.